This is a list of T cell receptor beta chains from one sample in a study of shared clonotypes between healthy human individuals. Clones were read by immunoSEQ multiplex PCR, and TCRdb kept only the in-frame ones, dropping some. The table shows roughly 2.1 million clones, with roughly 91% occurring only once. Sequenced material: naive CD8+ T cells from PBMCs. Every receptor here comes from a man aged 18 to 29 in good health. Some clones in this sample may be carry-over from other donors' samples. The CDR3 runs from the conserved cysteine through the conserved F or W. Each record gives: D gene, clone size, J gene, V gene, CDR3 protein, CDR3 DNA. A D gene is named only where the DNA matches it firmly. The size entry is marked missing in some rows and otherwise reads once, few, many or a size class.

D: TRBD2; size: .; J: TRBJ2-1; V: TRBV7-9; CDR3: CASSSPGTSGSGEQFF; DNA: TGTGCCAGCAGCTCGCCCGGGACTAGCGGGAGTGGTGAGCAGTTCTTC
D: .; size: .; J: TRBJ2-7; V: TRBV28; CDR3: CASSDPTSWGAYEQYF; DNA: TGTGCCAGCAGTGACCCCACTAGTTGGGGGGCCTACGAGCAGTACTTC
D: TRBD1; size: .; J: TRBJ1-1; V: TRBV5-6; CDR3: CASSRTGEAFF; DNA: TGTGCCAGCAGCCGGACAGGGGAAGCTTTCTTT
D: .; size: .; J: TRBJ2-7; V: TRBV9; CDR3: CASSVGVGGVYEQYF; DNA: TGTGCCAGCAGCGTAGGTGTTGGCGGAGTTTACGAGCAGTACTTC
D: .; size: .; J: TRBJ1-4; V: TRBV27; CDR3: CASSPRSGSGWGVGVATNEKLFF; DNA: TGTGCCAGCAGCCCCCGGTCGGGGTCCGGTTGGGGCGTGGGTGTAGCAACTAATGAAAAACTGTTTTTT
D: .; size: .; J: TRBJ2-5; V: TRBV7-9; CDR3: CASSPPLQETQYF; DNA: TGTGCCAGCAGCCCCCCCCTCCAAGAGACCCAGTACTTC
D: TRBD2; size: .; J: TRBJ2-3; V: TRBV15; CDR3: CATSRVAGVADTQYF; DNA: TGTGCCACCAGCAGAGTAGCGGGAGTGGCAGATACGCAGTATTTT
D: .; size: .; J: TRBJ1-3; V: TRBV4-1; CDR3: CASSQGPPGAGNTIYF; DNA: TGCGCCAGCAGCCAAGGACCTCCAGGAGCGGGAAACACCATATATTTT
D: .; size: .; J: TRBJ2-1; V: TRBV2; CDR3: CASSDESTMGNEQFF; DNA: TGTGCCAGCAGTGATGAGTCGACAATGGGGAATGAGCAGTTCTTC
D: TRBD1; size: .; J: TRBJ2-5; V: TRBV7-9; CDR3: CASSLEGQGHQETQYF; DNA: TGTGCCAGCAGCTTAGAGGGACAGGGACACCAAGAGACCCAGTACTTC
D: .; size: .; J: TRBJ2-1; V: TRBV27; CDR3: CASSLPSASPAHDEQFF; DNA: TGTGCCAGCAGTTTACCTTCCGCGAGTCCTGCGCACGATGAGCAGTTCTTC
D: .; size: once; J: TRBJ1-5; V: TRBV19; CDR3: CASSIDQWGGGSNQPQHF; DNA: TGTGCCAGTAGTATAGATCAGTGGGGAGGCGGGAGCAATCAGCCCCAGCATTTT
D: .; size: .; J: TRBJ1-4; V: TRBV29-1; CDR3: CSIRSGEKLFF; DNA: TGCAGCATACGCTCGGGCGAAAAACTGTTTTTT
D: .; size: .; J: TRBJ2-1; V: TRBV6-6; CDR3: CAGGQGGSYNEQFF; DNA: TGTGCCGGCGGCCAGGGGGGGTCCTACAATGAGCAGTTCTTC
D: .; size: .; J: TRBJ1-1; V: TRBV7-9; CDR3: CASFGGPTEAFF; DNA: TGTGCCAGCTTCGGGGGTCCCACTGAAGCTTTCTTT
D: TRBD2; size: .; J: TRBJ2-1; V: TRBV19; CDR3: CASSTLAGVYNEQFF; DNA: TGTGCCAGTAGTACACTAGCGGGAGTGTACAATGAGCAGTTCTTC
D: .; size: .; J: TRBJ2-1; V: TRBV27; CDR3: CASSTDTMSSYNEQFF; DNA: TGTGCCAGCAGTACCGACACCATGAGCTCCTACAATGAGCAGTTCTTC
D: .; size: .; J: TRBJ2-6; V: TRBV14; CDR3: CASSLIVGRVAF; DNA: TGTGCCAGCAGCCTAATTGTCGGGAGAGTAGCTTTC
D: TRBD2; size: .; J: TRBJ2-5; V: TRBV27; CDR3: CASSPLAGGPQETQYF; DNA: TGTGCCAGCAGCCCTCTAGCGGGAGGACCGCAAGAGACCCAGTACTTC
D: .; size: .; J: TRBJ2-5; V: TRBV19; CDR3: CASSIDGDSEETQYF; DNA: TGTGCCAGTAGTATAGATGGGGACTCTGAAGAGACCCAGTACTTC
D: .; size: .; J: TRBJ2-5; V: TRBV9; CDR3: CASSSGLQETQYF; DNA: TGTGCCAGCAGCTCGGGACTGCAAGAGACCCAGTACTTC
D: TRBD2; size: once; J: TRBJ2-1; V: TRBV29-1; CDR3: CSVGASGITYNEQFF; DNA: TGCAGCGTAGGTGCTAGCGGGATCACCTACAATGAGCAGTTCTTC
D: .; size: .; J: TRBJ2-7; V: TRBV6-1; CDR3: CASSLWRDEQYF; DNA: TGTGCCAGCAGCCTCTGGAGGGACGAGCAGTACTTC
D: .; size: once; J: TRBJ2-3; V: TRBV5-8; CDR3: CASSYLRGFTDTQYF; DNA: TGTGCCAGCAGCTATTTGAGGGGATTCACAGATACGCAGTATTTT
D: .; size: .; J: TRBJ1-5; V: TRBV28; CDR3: CASSSQPHSNQPQHF; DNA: TGTGCCAGCAGTTCCCAACCCCATAGCAATCAGCCCCAGCATTTT
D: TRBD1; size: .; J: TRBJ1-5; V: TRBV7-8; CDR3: CASSLATTGTQPQHF; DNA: TGTGCCAGCAGCTTAGCAACGACAGGGACTCAGCCCCAGCATTTT
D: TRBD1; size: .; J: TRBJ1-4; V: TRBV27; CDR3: CASVGAGGEKLFF; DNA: TGTGCCAGCGTTGGGGCAGGGGGCGAAAAACTGTTTTTT
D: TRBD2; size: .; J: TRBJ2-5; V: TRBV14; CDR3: CASSQDWSSGQETQYF; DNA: TGTGCCAGCAGCCAAGATTGGTCTAGCGGACAAGAGACCCAGTACTTC
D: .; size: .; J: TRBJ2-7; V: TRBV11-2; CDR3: CASSFPPGVTYYEQYF; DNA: TGTGCCAGCAGCTTCCCTCCCGGCGTGACCTACTACGAGCAGTACTTC
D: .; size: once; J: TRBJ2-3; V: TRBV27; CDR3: CASSLLLGADTQYF; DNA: TGTGCCAGCAGTTTATTACTAGGCGCAGATACGCAGTATTTT
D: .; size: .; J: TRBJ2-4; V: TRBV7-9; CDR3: CASSSGVVGKNIQYF; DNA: TGTGCCAGCAGTTCAGGGGTGGTAGGCAAAAACATTCAGTACTTC
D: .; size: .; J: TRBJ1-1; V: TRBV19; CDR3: CASSIGGSTEAFF; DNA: TGTGCCAGTAGTATAGGGGGATCCACTGAAGCTTTCTTT
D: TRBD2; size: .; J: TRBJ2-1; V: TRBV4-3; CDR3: CASSQLAGGSYNEQFF; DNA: TGCGCCAGCAGCCAACTAGCGGGAGGTTCCTACAATGAGCAGTTCTTC
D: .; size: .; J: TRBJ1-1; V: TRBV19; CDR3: CASSMARGGNTEAFF; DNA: TGTGCCAGTAGTATGGCTCGGGGAGGGAACACTGAAGCTTTCTTT
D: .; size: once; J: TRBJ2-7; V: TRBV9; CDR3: CASSDGVSGPEQYF; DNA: TGTGCCAGCAGCGACGGGGTGTCGGGGCCCGAGCAGTACTTC